The 20 T cell receptor beta chains presented below share a single source sample, sequenced in a study of cytomegalovirus exposure and HLA in healthy donors. Use of 60 Vbeta and 13 Jbeta primers characterized the PCR. Profiling relied on immunoSEQ multiplex PCR, and the TCRdb table lists in-frame clones only, not all of them. The sample yields over 90,000 clones, approximately 79% seen once. The specimen was PBMCs. The source of these receptors is a woman aged 55 to 70 in good health and CMV-seropositive.

The rearrangement links TRBV6-4 to TRBJ2-1, with 15 bases fitting TRBD2. The CDR3 contains 15 residues. Trimming at V came to 0 bases and at J to 12 bases, leaving 3 bases not matched to a gene. Germline V gene data show CDR1 as MRHNA and CDR2 as SNTAGT. CDR3 DNA sequence: TGTGCCAGCAGTGACTCCGGACTAGCGGGGGGGACGCAGTTCTTC. Translating it yields CASSDSGLAGGTQFF.

This clone was counted a single time. The chain has TRBV28 and TRBJ2-1; 11 bases agree with TRBD2. Germline V gene sequence: CDR1 MDHEN, CDR2 SYDVKM. The CDR3 consists of 14 residues. The J segment lost 9 bases and the V segment lost 7 bases, leaving 8 bases of the junction unmatched. The CDR3 loop is CASTNSGRAFEQFF. The CDR3 DNA reads TGTGCCAGCACTAATAGCGGGAGGGCCTTTGAGCAGTTCTTC.

This chain links TRBV5-6 with TRBJ1-2; possible D gene TRBD1, 5 bases. The length of the CDR3 is 11 residues. CDR1 and CDR2 from the germline V gene are SGHDT and YYEEEE. V lost 2 bases, J lost 7 bases, and 6 bases lay in between. CDR3 DNA sequence: TGTGCCAGCAGCTTTGGGGCTGGCTACACCTTC. Translated: CASSFGAGYTF.

This sequence joins TRBV5-1 and TRBJ2-3, with 10 bases matching TRBD2. Germline CDR1 is SGHRS and CDR2 is YFSETQ. The CDR3 sequence is 15 residues long. V lost 3 bases, J lost 6 bases, and 7 bases stayed unmatched. The CDR3 sequence is CASSSLAGVGDTQYF. DNA for the CDR3: TGCGCCAGCAGCTCCCTAGCGGGAGTGGGTGATACGCAGTATTTT.

This rearrangement joins TRBV19 to TRBJ2-7; D is unresolved. Trimming stripped 0 bases from V and 4 bases from J, with 7 bases between. Germline V gives CDR1 LNHDA, CDR2 SQIVND (reference sequence). The CDR3 covers 13 residues. Here the CDR3 DNA reads TGTGCCAGTAGTATAGACGAAGCTTACGAGCAGTACTTC. Protein sequence: CASSIDEAYEQYF.

This chain uses TRBV2 with TRBJ1-1; 9 positions agree with TRBD1. Germline values: CDR1 SNHLY, CDR2 FYNNEI. This CDR3 has 14 amino acids. Trimming removed 6 bases from V and 4 bases from J; junction bases left unmatched: 6. In DNA form, the CDR3 reads TGTGCCAGCAGGGCCGGGACAGGGTCCACTGAAGCTTTCTTT. Its protein product is CASRAGTGSTEAFF.

This chain uses TRBV2 with TRBJ1-1; D remains ambiguous. The CDR3 is 13 amino acids. The V end was cut by 3 bases, the J end by 1 base, with 6 bases between. Germline V CDR1 and CDR2: SNHLY, FYNNEI. The CDR3 region is CASSDERNTEAFF. CDR3 bases: TGTGCCAGCAGTGATGAGCGGAACACTGAAGCTTTCTTT.

CDR3 sequence (DNA): TGTGCCAGCAGCGCGGGACTAGCCCTCAATTACCAAGAGACCCAGTACTTC. Residues: CASSAGLALNYQETQYF. The chain recombines TRBV5-8 with TRBJ2-5; 9 bases align to TRBD2. In germline, CDR1 is SGHTS, CDR2 YDEGEE. The CDR3 runs to 17 residues. Losses at the gene ends were 4 bases for V and 0 bases for J; bases not matched to a gene: 10.

This clone was observed a single time. The chain recombines TRBV2 with TRBJ1-6, with a tentative D call TRBD1 (5 bases). Trimming removed 4 bases at V and 7 bases at J, with 11 bases between. Germline CDR1 reads SNHLY; CDR2 reads FYNNEI. The CDR3 loop spans 14 amino acids. The CDR3 sequence: CASSGSQGNSPLHF. CDR3 sequence (DNA): TGTGCCAGCAGTGGATCGCAGGGAAATTCACCCCTCCACTTT. The variable domain in full, completed from reference TRBV2 and TRBJ1-6, reads EPEVTQTPSHQVTQMGQEVILRCVPISNHLYFYWYRQILGQKVEFLVSFYNNEISEKSEIFDDQFSVERPDGSNFTLKIRSTKLEDSAMYFCASSGSQGNSPLHFGNGTRLTVT.

This clone was recorded only once. The V and J genes are TRBV6-4 and TRBJ1-4, with 9 bases aligning to TRBD1. CDR1 MRHNA and CDR2 SNTAGT come from the germline V gene. J was trimmed by 10 bases and V by 0 bases; bases with no gene match: 9. This CDR3 region has 16 residues. The DNA for the CDR3 is TGTGCCAGCAGTGACTCATTTGGACAGGGGTGGGTAAAACTGTTTTTT. Its protein product is CASSDSFGQGWVKLFF.

The rearrangement uses TRBV7-9 and TRBJ1-3, with D perhaps TRBD1 (5 bases). The V gene lost 3 bases and the J gene lost 2 bases, with 8 bases spanning the gap. The germline gives CDR1 SEHNR, CDR2 FQNEAQ (reference sequence). The CDR3 is 14 residues long. The CDR3 nucleotides read TGTGCCAGCAGCTTGCAGGGTACTGGAAACACCATATATTTT. Translation: CASSLQGTGNTIYF.

The chain has TRBV7-6 and TRBJ2-2; no definite D call. This CDR3 has 12 residues. CDR1 and CDR2 from the germline V gene are SGHVS and FNYEAQ. V lost 6 bases to trimming and J lost 7 bases, with 9 bases between them. CDR3 residues: CASRPPGGELFF. CDR3 in DNA: TGTGCCAGCAGGCCCCCCGGCGGGGAGCTGTTTTTT.

V is TRBV5-1 and J is TRBJ1-1; tentatively, D is TRBD1 (5 bases). This CDR3 is built from 14 residues. The V and J ends lost 2 bases and 10 bases respectively, with 18 bases between them. CDR1 is SGHRS and CDR2 is YFSETQ in the germline V gene. The CDR3 bases are TGCGCCAGCAGCTTCGGGTCCCTCAGGGCCGGAGCTTTCTTT. Translating gives CASSFGSLRAGAFF.

This clone occurred a few times. The chain uses TRBV19 and TRBJ1-1; TRBD1 might be the D (6 bases). This CDR3 spans 13 amino acids. Germline CDR1 LNHDA, CDR2 SQIVND (reference sequence). Trimming took off 4 bases at V and 5 bases at J, with 11 bases between the two ends. Here the CDR3 DNA reads TGTGCCAGTAGTAGCCTGGGGGCTACTGAAGCTTTCTTT. It is translated as CASSSLGATEAFF. Full variable domain (outside the CDR3, taken from reference TRBV19 and TRBJ1-1): DGGITQSPKYLFRKEGQNVTLSCEQNLNHDAMYWYRQDPGQGLRLIYYSQIVNDFQKGDIAEGYSVSREKKESFPLTVTSAQKNPTAFYLCASSSLGATEAFFGQGTRLTVV.

The V call is TRBV5-1, the J call TRBJ1-3; tentatively, D is TRBD1 (5 bases). Trimming removed 2 bases from V and 0 bases from J, with 12 bases in between. This CDR3 is 16 amino acids long. CDR1 and CDR2 (germline): SGHRS, YFSETQ. CDR3 sequence: CASSFRQTGSGNTIYF. CDR3 DNA sequence: TGCGCCAGCAGCTTTAGACAGACGGGCTCTGGAAACACCATATATTTT.

The chain recombines TRBV7-9 with TRBJ1-4; maybe TRBD1 (5 bases). This CDR3 spans 14 amino acids. The germline V and J ends were trimmed by 4 bases and 5 bases, with 11 bases remaining between them. Germline lookup yields CDR1 SEHNR and CDR2 FQNEAQ (reference sequence). CDR3 in amino acids: CASSSGQLNEKLFF. In nucleotides, the CDR3 is TGTGCCAGCAGCTCAGGGCAATTGAATGAAAAACTGTTTTTT.

The chain joins TRBV27 to TRBJ2-4; weak D call: TRBD1 (5 bases). There are 13 residues in the CDR3. The germline V and J ends were trimmed by 2 bases and 6 bases, with 8 bases remaining between them. Looked up from germline, CDR1 is MNHEY and CDR2 is SMNVEV (reference sequence). CDR3 DNA sequence: TGTGCCAGCAGTTTACGGCAGGGAAACATTCAGTACTTC. This codes for CASSLRQGNIQYF.

The chain uses TRBV7-9 and TRBJ1-1; D is perhaps TRBD1 (5 bases). In germline, CDR1 is SEHNR, CDR2 FQNEAQ (reference sequence). V lost 7 bases to trimming and J lost 11 bases, with 20 bases between them. The CDR3 runs to 13 residues. The CDR3 DNA sequence: TGTGCCAGCATGTACAGACAGACCCCTGGGGCTTTCTTT. Its translation: CASMYRQTPGAFF.

The chain has TRBV5-1 and TRBJ1-3; D is possibly TRBD1 (5 bases). V gave up 5 bases and J gave up 8 bases, with 14 bases separating them. CDR1 SGHRS and CDR2 YFSETQ come from the germline V gene. The length of the CDR3 is 13 residues. CDR3 amino acids: CASRLRETDTIYF. The CDR3 DNA follows: TGCGCCAGCAGGCTCAGGGAAACGGACACCATATATTTT. Full variable domain (rest looked up from reference TRBV5-1 and TRBJ1-3): KAGVTQTPRYLIKTRGQQVTLSCSPISGHRSVSWYQQTPGQGLQFLFEYFSETQRNKGNFPGRFSGRQFSNSRSEMNVSTLELGDSALYLCASRLRETDTIYFGEGSWLTVV.

The chain is built from TRBV5-4 and TRBJ1-1; D ambiguous. Between the trimmed V and J ends, which lost 7 bases and 1 base, there was a span of 8 bases. Germline V gene lookup returns CDR1 SGHNT and CDR2 YYREEE (reference sequence). The CDR3 sequence is 12 residues long. DNA for the CDR3: TGTGCCAGCTGGGCAGGGAACACTGAAGCTTTCTTT. As protein: CASWAGNTEAFF. The variable domain in full, completed from reference TRBV5-4 and TRBJ1-1, reads ETGVTQSPTHLIKTRGQQVTLRCSSQSGHNTVSWYQQALGQGPQFIFQYYREEENGRGNFPPRFSGLQFPNYSSELNVNALELDDSALYLCASWAGNTEAFFGQGTRLTVV.